The clone carrying this TCR beta chain was seen ten or more times. TCRdb passed the RT-PCR reads through MiXCR, listing each CDR3 protein once. The sample carries hundreds of thousands of distinct CDR3 sequences, 14% recorded once. Germline CDR1 is DFQATT and CDR2 is SNEGSKA (reference sequence). The CDR3 runs 14 residues. V was clipped by 0 bases and J by 8 bases, with 14 bases between them. The sequencing input was memory CD4+ T cells from blood. The receptor was isolated from a female donor in good health, serving as a healthy control. The chain employs TRBV20-1 and TRBJ2-1; D unresolved. CDR3 nucleotide sequence: TGCAGTGCTAGAGAAGGTACTTACGACGATGAGCAGTTCTTC. Translation: CSAREGTYDDEQFF.